Below are 10 T cell receptor beta chains sequenced from a single sample in a study of T cell changes during pregnancy in multiple sclerosis. Sequencing used immunoSEQ multiplex PCR; TCRdb keeps in-frame clones, though not all of them. The data hold tens of thousands of clones, with about 90% observed a single time. Specimen: peripheral blood, collected before pregnancy. Every receptor here comes from a female donor with multiple sclerosis, enrolled in a pregnancy study.

This clone has only one observation. The chain has TRBV5-1 and TRBJ1-4; 10 bases line up with TRBD1. Germline CDR1 SGHRS, CDR2 YFSETQ. The CDR3 is 16 amino acids. Germline trimming cut 2 bases from V and 5 bases from J; bases unmatched to any gene: 6. This chain's CDR3 is CASSFRDRGVNEKLFF. DNA for the CDR3: TGCGCCAGCAGCTTCCGGGACAGGGGCGTCAATGAAAAACTGTTTTTT.

J is TRBJ1-3 and V is TRBV10-3; D gene unclear. Looked up from germline, CDR1 is ENHRY and CDR2 is SYGVKD. The CDR3 consists of 15 residues. V lost 2 bases and J 4 bases, leaving 12 bases between the germline ends. CDR3 protein: CAISEAGFGGNTIYF. For the CDR3, the DNA is TGTGCCATCAGTGAGGCGGGGTTTGGAGGAAACACCATATATTTT.

This clone showed up just once. The genes are TRBV7-9 and TRBJ2-1; weak D call: TRBD2 (6 bases). CDR1 SEHNR and CDR2 FQNEAQ come from the germline V gene (reference sequence). V lost 1 base and J lost 0, with 13 bases in between. This CDR3 has 17 residues. CDR3 sequence (DNA): TGTGCCAGCAGCTTAGTAGGGCAGGGAGGCTCCTACAATGAGCAGTTCTTC. Translating it yields CASSLVGQGGSYNEQFF. The full variable domain, its missing parts supplied by reference TRBV7-9 and TRBJ2-1, is DTGVSQNPRHKITKRGQNVTFRCDPISEHNRLYWYRQTLGQGPEFLTYFQNEAQLEKSRLLSDRFSAERPKGSFSTLEIQRTEQGDSAMYLCASSLVGQGGSYNEQFFGPGTRLTVL.

The DNA of the CDR3 is TGTGCCAGCAGTTTATTGGGCCCCGGGGAGCTGTTTTTT. Translated: CASSLLGPGELFF. The V call is TRBV27, the J call TRBJ2-2; D remains unclear. Germline values: CDR1 MNHEY, CDR2 SMNVEV (reference sequence). The CDR3 length is 13 residues. V shed 1 base and J shed 6 bases, with 6 bases lying between them.

V usage is TRBV11-1 and J usage is TRBJ2-5; possible D gene TRBD1, 6 bases. The V gene's germline CDR1 is SGHAT and CDR2 FQDESV (reference sequence). V was clipped by 1 base and J by 6 bases, with 18 bases between them. The CDR3 runs to 16 residues. The CDR3 DNA is TGTGCCAGCAGCTTAGAGGGCACAGGGATTAGGAAGACCCAGTACTTC. Protein sequence: CASSLEGTGIRKTQYF.

The V gene is TRBV30, the J gene TRBJ2-1, with D possibly being TRBD2 (5 bases). Germline V CDR1 and CDR2: GTSNPN, SVGIG (reference sequence). This CDR3 spans 11 amino acids. V lost 5 bases to trimming and J lost 10 bases, with 12 bases between them. CDR3 DNA sequence: TGTGCCTGGGGTGACCGCGGGGAGCAGTTCTTC. This translates into CAWGDRGEQFF.

V is TRBV11-2 and J is TRBJ2-1; 9 bases are a match to TRBD2. This CDR3 has 16 amino acids. The germline gives CDR1 SGHAT, CDR2 FQNNGV. V trimming: 2 bases; J trimming: 8 bases; junction bases outside the gene matches: 10. As DNA, the CDR3 is TGTGCCAGCAGCTTATCGCCGGGACTAGCTGGCGATGAGCAGTTCTTC. It translates to CASSLSPGLAGDEQFF. Variable domain in full (rest from reference TRBV11-2 and TRBJ2-1): EAGVAQSPRYKIIEKRQSVAFWCNPISGHATLYWYQQILGQGPKLLIQFQNNGVVDDSQLPKDRFSAERLKGVDSTLKIQPAKLEDSAVYLCASSLSPGLAGDEQFFGPGTRLTVL.

The chain employs TRBV5-8 and TRBJ2-3; 10 bases align to TRBD2. CDR1 SGHTS and CDR2 YDEGEE come from the germline V gene. This CDR3 spans 15 amino acids. V lost 3 bases and J lost 4; bases outside the gene matches: 5. The CDR3 coding sequence is TGTGCCAGCAGCTCAGCGGGGGGGCCAGCAGATACGCAGTATTTT. Translation gives CASSSAGGPADTQYF. Complete variable domain (other parts from reference TRBV5-8 and TRBJ2-3): EAGVTQSPTHLIKTRGQQATLRCSPISGHTSVYWYQQALGLGLQFLLWYDEGEERNRGNFPPRFSGRQFPNYSSELNVNALELEDSALYLCASSSAGGPADTQYFGPGTRLTVL.

J is TRBJ2-5 and V is TRBV5-1; 7 bases map to TRBD1. Trimming at V came to 5 bases and at J to 2 bases, leaving 6 bases not matched to a gene. This CDR3 region has 14 residues. The germline gives CDR1 SGHRS, CDR2 YFSETQ. The CDR3 region is CASSDPTGQETQYF. In nucleotides, the CDR3 is TGCGCCAGCAGTGATCCGACAGGGCAAGAGACCCAGTACTTC.

The chain uses TRBV7-9 and TRBJ1-6; tentatively, D is TRBD1 (6 bases). Germline CDR1 reads SEHNR; CDR2 reads FQNEAQ (reference sequence). Trimming left V 2 bases short and J 0 bases short, with 8 bases between. The length of the CDR3 is 16 residues. The DNA of the CDR3 is TGTGCCAGCAGCTTAACAGGGAGCTCCTATAATTCACCCCTCCACTTT. As protein: CASSLTGSSYNSPLHF.